One and the same sample provided the 29 T cell receptor beta chains below, sequenced in a study of CD8+ T cells in alopecia areata. cDNA reverse transcribed from extracted RNA served as the sequencing template. The method was immunoSEQ multiplex PCR; TCRdb's version includes in-frame clones alone and lacks a portion of them. The table has hundreds of thousands of clones, approximately 61% seen once. The sample consisted of CD4+ T cells sorted from blood, taken at week 0. Every receptor here comes from a human donor with alopecia areata.

This sequence joins TRBV4-2 and TRBJ2-7; D gene uncertain. Germline V gives CDR1 LGHNA, CDR2 YNFKEQ. With 4 bases removed from V and 5 bases from J, the gap between germline ends came to 18 bases. CDR3 length: 15 amino acids. The CDR3 bases are TGTGCCAGCAGCCCTCAGCTAGGCGGTACACACGAGCAGTACTTC. Amino acids: CASSPQLGGTHEQYF.

This clone has only a few counts. The chain carries TRBV30 and TRBJ1-5; D might be TRBD1 (5 bases). The V gene lost 8 bases and the J gene lost 3 bases, with 17 bases spanning the gap. This CDR3 spans 14 amino acids. Germline CDR1 and CDR2: GTSNPN and SVGIG (reference sequence). Here the CDR3 reads CAARGAALNQPQHF. In DNA form, the CDR3 reads TGTGCCGCCAGAGGGGCTGCTCTCAATCAGCCCCAGCATTTT.

The count of this clone is one. This chain links TRBV4-1 with TRBJ1-1, with D perhaps matching TRBD1 (5 bases). In germline, CDR1 is MGHRA, CDR2 YSYEKL. Trimming shortened V by 9 bases and J by 3 bases, and 14 bases separated the two germline ends. The CDR3 totals 13 residues. The CDR3 DNA follows: TGCGCCAGTGCCGGGGGGTACGACACTGAAGCTTTCTTT. Its protein product is CASAGGYDTEAFF.

V is TRBV13 and J is TRBJ2-7; 7 bases are a match to TRBD1. The CDR3 has 14 residues. Looked up from germline, CDR1 is PRHDT and CDR2 is FYEKMQ (reference sequence). V lost 6 bases, J lost 0 bases, and 5 bases stayed unmatched. The CDR3 region has the DNA TGTGCCAGCAGTTTCCAGGGGGTCTCCTACGAGCAGTACTTC. Protein: CASSFQGVSYEQYF.

This clone was counted a few times. The genes are TRBV4-3 and TRBJ1-2; the D gene is possibly TRBD1 (5 bases). CDR1 and CDR2 (germline): LGHNA, YSLEER. The CDR3 contains 16 residues. V was shortened by 0 bases and J by 4 bases, with 15 bases between the two germline ends. In DNA form, the CDR3 reads TGCGCCAGCAGCCAAGATGGGGCTGAACGACGCTATGGCTACACCTTC. Translation: CASSQDGAERRYGYTF.

The V gene is TRBV29-1, the J gene TRBJ1-1; 7 bases fit TRBD1. The trim removed 6 bases at V and 0 bases at J, leaving 4 bases unmatched. The CDR3 extends over 13 amino acids. Germline V gene data show CDR1 as SQVTM and CDR2 as ANQGSEA. The CDR3 sequence: CSVAGQVNTEAFF. CDR3 DNA: TGCAGCGTCGCTGGACAGGTGAACACTGAAGCTTTCTTT.

The chain joins TRBV18 to TRBJ1-6, with a weak D call TRBD1 (5 bases). CDR1 KGHSH and CDR2 LQKENI come from the germline V gene. The CDR3 consists of 17 residues. Between the trimmed V and J ends, which lost 4 bases and 0 bases, there was a span of 13 bases. Here the CDR3 DNA reads TGTGCCAGCTCACTCCAGACCGGGGGCTCCTATAATTCACCCCTCCACTTT. It codes for CASSLQTGGSYNSPLHF.

This chain connects TRBV30 to TRBJ1-6; D uncertain. Trimming cost V 2 bases and J 5 bases, with 16 bases left between them. This CDR3 has 16 amino acids. Germline-derived CDR1 and CDR2 are GTSNPN and SVGIG (reference sequence). CDR3 DNA: TGTGCCTGGAGTATTGGTGGAGGGTCGAATAATTCACCCCTCCACTTT. It encodes CAWSIGGGSNNSPLHF.

In this sample, this clone turned up a few times. In DNA, the CDR3 is TGTGCCAGCAGCAAAGAAACAGGAAGGGTCTATGAGCAGTTCTTC. It encodes CASSKETGRVYEQFF. V is TRBV21-1 and J is TRBJ2-1; TRBD1 is taken as the D call from the table, unchecked against the DNA. TRBV21-1 is termed a pseudogene. The CDR3 is made up of 15 amino acids.

This chain links TRBV30 with TRBJ1-5; D might be TRBD1 (5 bases). The CDR3 is made up of 16 amino acids. Trimming cost V 0 bases and J 4 bases, with 16 bases left between them. CDR1 is GTSNPN, CDR2 SVGIG, per germline (reference sequence). The CDR3 DNA sequence: TGTGCCTGGAGTGTACGTCGGGGACGGGGGAATCAGCCCCAGCATTTT. It specifies CAWSVRRGRGNQPQHF.

This clone was observed a single time. V usage is TRBV4-3 and J usage is TRBJ2-4; a weak D match, TRBD2 (5 bases). This CDR3 comprises 17 residues. Per the germline V gene, CDR1 is LGHNA and CDR2 is YSLEER. Trimming removed 1 base at V and 0 bases at J, with 13 bases between. In nucleotides, the CDR3 is TGCGCCAGCAGCCAAGGGTCAATAGGACTAGCCAAAAACATTCAGTACTTC. Its protein product is CASSQGSIGLAKNIQYF.

The V call is TRBV5-1, the J call TRBJ2-3, with TRBD1 as a possible D gene (5 bases). The CDR3 length is 14 residues. The V and J ends lost 2 bases and 1 base respectively, with 8 bases between them. Germline CDR1 reads SGHRS; CDR2 reads YFSETQ. The CDR3 loop reads CASSFEQGTDTQYF. As DNA, the CDR3 is TGCGCCAGCAGCTTTGAACAGGGCACAGATACGCAGTATTTT.

This clone came up once. The V and J genes are TRBV19 and TRBJ1-6; the match to TRBD1 covers 7 bases. Germline V lookup: CDR1 LNHDA, CDR2 SQIVND (reference sequence). There are 16 residues in the CDR3. With V trimmed by 9 bases and J by 2 bases, 10 bases remained unmatched. CDR3 loop: CASRRLTGTYNSPLHF. The CDR3 nucleotides are TGTGCCAGCCGGCGGTTGACAGGGACCTATAATTCACCCCTCCACTTT. The variable domain in full, with the rest retrieved from reference TRBV19 and TRBJ1-6, is DGGITQSPKYLFRKEGQNVTLSCEQNLNHDAMYWYRQDPGQGLRLIYYSQIVNDFQKGDIAEGYSVSREKKESFPLTVTSAQKNPTAFYLCASRRLTGTYNSPLHFGNGTRLTVT.

In this sample, this clone turned up a few times. DNA for the CDR3: TGTGCCAGCAGCTTAGTTGGTGCTAGCGGATACACAGATACGCAGTATTTT. Its translation is CASSLVGASGYTDTQYF. The chain employs TRBV7-2 and TRBJ2-3; 7 nucleotides line up with TRBD2. Per the germline V gene, CDR1 is SGHTA and CDR2 is FQGNSA. After removal of 1 base from V and 2 bases from J, the junction contained 9 bases not matched to a gene. This CDR3 comprises 17 residues.

The chain recombines TRBV30 with TRBJ1-2; D is uncertain. The CDR3 is made up of 11 amino acids. Per the germline V gene, CDR1 is GTSNPN and CDR2 is SVGIG (reference sequence). The ends were cut back, 3 bases at V and 2 bases at J, with 4 bases in the middle. CDR3 DNA sequence: TGTGCCTGGAGGGGGAACTATGGCTACACCTTC. Translated: CAWRGNYGYTF. Full variable domain (outside the CDR3, taken from reference TRBV30 and TRBJ1-2): SQTIHQWPATLVQPVGSPLSLECTVEGTSNPNLYWYRQAAGRGLQLLFYSVGIGQISSEVPQNLSASRPQDRQFILSSKKLLLSDSGFYLCAWRGNYGYTFGSGTRLTVV.

The chain uses TRBV7-2 and TRBJ2-5; 13 positions match TRBD2. V lost 5 bases, J lost 5 bases, and 5 bases stayed unmatched. CDR3 length equals 15 residues. The germline gives CDR1 SGHTA, CDR2 FQGNSA. This CDR3 reads CASSAQLAGGETQYF. The DNA of the CDR3 is TGTGCCAGCAGCGCTCAACTAGCGGGGGGGGAGACCCAGTACTTC.

The chain uses TRBV27 and TRBJ2-5; possible D gene TRBD2, 5 bases. V was pared by 5 bases and J by 4 bases, with 14 bases between. This CDR3 spans 14 amino acids. Germline V gene data show CDR1 as MNHEY and CDR2 as SMNVEV (reference sequence). CDR3 amino acids: CASSPGLSVETQYF. The CDR3 DNA sequence: TGTGCCAGCAGTCCCGGACTCTCAGTAGAGACCCAGTACTTC.

The chain joins TRBV9 to TRBJ2-3; 8 bases fit TRBD2. CDR3 length: 15 residues. The germline CDR1 and CDR2 sequences are SGDLS and YYNGEE. With 3 bases clipped from V and 4 bases from J, the junction kept 7 bases outside the gene matches. CDR3 in amino acids: CASSAQTSVADTQYF. CDR3 DNA sequence: TGTGCCAGCAGCGCCCAGACTAGCGTCGCAGATACGCAGTATTTT.

The chain employs TRBV7-2 and TRBJ1-4; possibly TRBD1 for D (6 bases). From germline, CDR1 is SGHTA and CDR2 FQGNSA. Trimming removed 5 bases from V and 12 bases from J, with 13 bases in between. The CDR3 totals 12 residues. CDR3 sequence reads: CASSAIRQELFF. CDR3 DNA: TGTGCCAGCAGCGCCATACGACAGGAACTGTTTTTT.

The chain recombines TRBV27 with TRBJ2-7, with 7 bases fitting TRBD1. The trim removed 5 bases at V and 4 bases at J, leaving 11 bases unmatched. The CDR3 spans 15 residues. The germline gives CDR1 MNHEY, CDR2 SMNVEV (reference sequence). CDR3 sequence (DNA): TGTGCCAGCAGTCCGGGTAGGGGGCTTGGATACGAGCAGTACTTC. Encoded protein: CASSPGRGLGYEQYF.

The chain employs TRBV7-9 and TRBJ1-5, with a possible D match to TRBD1 (5 bases). The V and J ends lost 0 bases and 3 bases respectively, with 9 bases between them. Germline-derived CDR1 and CDR2 are SEHNR and FQNEAQ (reference sequence). The CDR3 covers 15 residues. CDR3 DNA sequence: TGTGCCAGCAGCTTAGCTCGGGGGTCCAATCAGCCCCAGCATTTT. It is translated as CASSLARGSNQPQHF.

This clone came up a few times. The chain recombines TRBV29-1 with TRBJ2-4, with D hard to call. V was trimmed by 7 bases and J by 0 bases, leaving 7 bases between them. From germline, CDR1 is SQVTM and CDR2 ANQGSEA. The CDR3 has 12 residues. CDR3 bases: TGCAGCGCAACGTTAGCCAAAAACATTCAGTACTTC. Its protein product is CSATLAKNIQYF.

This sequence joins TRBV30 and TRBJ1-2, with 9 nucleotides matching TRBD1. This CDR3 contains 14 residues. V lost 3 bases, J lost 2 bases, and 4 bases stayed unmatched. Germline CDR1 reads GTSNPN; CDR2 reads SVGIG (reference sequence). The CDR3 DNA sequence: TGTGCCTGGAGCCAGACAGGGGGGAACTATGGCTACACCTTC. It encodes CAWSQTGGNYGYTF.

This clone was seen only once. The genes are TRBV30 and TRBJ1-6, with D unresolved. Germline CDR1 reads GTSNPN; CDR2 reads SVGIG (reference sequence). The CDR3 contains 12 residues. The CDR3 protein is CGGGVYNSPLHF. DNA of the CDR3: TGTGGCGGCGGAGTCTATAATTCACCCCTCCACTTT.

The genes are TRBV4-3 and TRBJ2-1; a weak D match, TRBD1 (5 bases). The CDR3 is 11 residues long. Germline V gene sequence: CDR1 LGHNA, CDR2 YSLEER. Trimming pared 5 bases from V and 10 bases from J, leaving 9 bases between. CDR3 in DNA: TGCGCCAGCAGCAAGGGGCTCGAGCAGTTCTTC. It is translated as CASSKGLEQFF.

The CDR3 DNA is TGCGCCAGCAGCGTAAGAGGCGGGGGCGGCTACACCTTC. It codes for CASSVRGGGGYTF. This sequence joins TRBV5-1 and TRBJ1-2, with a possible D match to TRBD1 (6 bases). Germline lookup yields CDR1 SGHRS and CDR2 YFSETQ. Between the trimmed V and J ends, which lost 4 bases and 8 bases, there was a span of 15 bases. This CDR3 has 13 residues.

Notes on this clone: The sample holds other DNA sequences that translate to the same CDR3. This chain connects TRBV30 to TRBJ1-5; the D is unclear. Germline V gene lookup returns CDR1 GTSNPN and CDR2 SVGIG (reference sequence). Trimming stripped 4 bases from V and 4 bases from J, with 11 bases between. This CDR3 has 13 amino acids. This CDR3 reads CAWTGQNNQPQHF. The CDR3 DNA reads as TGTGCCTGGACGGGCCAGAATAATCAGCCCCAGCATTTT.

Concerning this clone itself: Within the sample, other DNA sequences also encode this same CDR3. V is TRBV25-1 and J is TRBJ2-5; no definite D call. The CDR3 runs 11 residues. Per germline, CDR1 MGHDK and CDR2 SYGVNS. Between the trimmed V and J ends, which lost 5 bases and 4 bases, there was a span of 5 bases. The CDR3 DNA reads as TGTGCCAGCAGTCCAGGAGAGACCCAGTACTTC. Its protein is CASSPGETQYF.

The chain combines TRBV12-5 with TRBJ2-7; D is unclear. Germline CDR1 and CDR2: LGHNT and FRNRAP. The CDR3 extends over 14 amino acids. V shed 6 bases and J shed 0 bases, with 12 bases lying between them. The chain's CDR3 is CASGVPPISYEQYF. In nucleotides, the CDR3 is TGTGCTAGTGGGGTGCCCCCCATCTCCTACGAGCAGTACTTC.